The 7 T cell receptor beta chains below were found in one sample sequenced in a study of T cell changes during pregnancy in multiple sclerosis (dated by TCRdb to between 2017 and 2020). Library preparation was by the immunoSEQ multiplex PCR assay. TCRdb re-hosts the immuneACCESS table, in-frame sequences only. Its copies lack some clones; in the studies checked, an unresolved V gene accounts for under half of them, and the cause for the rest is not known. Present in this sample are about 40,000 clones, approximately 91% of which were seen just once. About 1.5% of the sample rests with the top ten. The sequencing sample was made of PBMCs (not recorded whether the cells were cultured). These receptors all stem from a female donor with multiple sclerosis, enrolled in a pregnancy study.

This chain connects TRBV6-6 to TRBJ1-1, with 9 nucleotides matching TRBD1. With V trimmed by 4 bases and J by 3 bases, 3 bases remained unmatched. Germline CDR1 is MNHNY and CDR2 is SVGAGI (reference sequence). The CDR3 runs 14 residues. The CDR3 sequence: CASSLQGADTEAFF. CDR3 nucleotide sequence: TGTGCCAGCAGTTTACAGGGGGCTGACACTGAAGCTTTCTTT.

The V gene is TRBV5-1, the J gene TRBJ1-1, with D possibly matching TRBD1 (5 bases). Trimming pared 4 bases from V and 0 bases from J, leaving 16 bases between. Per germline, CDR1 SGHRS and CDR2 YFSETQ. The CDR3 is 16 residues long. CDR3 coding DNA: TGCGCCAGCAGCCCTCAGGGTCGGGGGTTGAACACTGAAGCTTTCTTT. This translates into CASSPQGRGLNTEAFF.

The rearrangement links TRBV11-2 to TRBJ2-3; D is undetermined. The germline CDR1 and CDR2 sequences are SGHAT and FQNNGV. The V and J ends lost 3 bases and 2 bases respectively, with 6 bases between them. The CDR3 is 13 residues long. The CDR3 reads CASSFPSTDTQYF. The CDR3 nucleotides are TGTGCCAGCAGCTTCCCGTCCACAGATACGCAGTATTTT.

V usage is TRBV21-1 and J usage is TRBJ2-7; TRBD1 was called by the table and not checked on the DNA. TRBV21-1 is listed as a pseudogene. The CDR3 contains 11 residues. CDR3 region: CASSLQGWQYF. The CDR3 DNA sequence: TGTGCCAGCAGCTTACAGGGTTGGCAGTACTTC.

Points on this clone: An end of the junction does not agree with germline; a read error may underlie this. The rearrangement uses TRBV7-7 and TRBJ2-2, with D unresolved. The germline CDR1 and CDR2 sequences are SSHAT and FNYEAQ (reference sequence). The CDR3 consists of 13 residues. The CDR3 DNA follows: TGTGCTAGCAGGCTTGAGAACACCGGGGAGCTGTTTTTT. This gives the protein CASRLENTGELFF.

This clone was observed a handful of times. J is TRBJ1-2 and V is TRBV18; possibly TRBD1 for D (6 bases). This CDR3 contains 16 residues. CDR1 is KGHSH and CDR2 is LQKENI in the germline V gene. Trimming removed 1 base from V and 1 base from J, with 13 bases in between. This CDR3 reads CASSPQWTDRNYGYTF. As DNA, the CDR3 is TGTGCCAGCTCACCACAATGGACAGACCGTAACTATGGCTACACCTTC.

The J gene is TRBJ2-1, the V gene TRBV28, with D perhaps TRBD2 (5 bases). Germline-derived CDR1 and CDR2 are MDHEN and SYDVKM. Trimming took 5 bases from V and 4 from J, leaving 15 bases between them. The CDR3 loop spans 15 amino acids. CDR3: CASSPFSAFYNEQFF. The DNA of the CDR3 is TGTGCCAGCAGTCCATTTAGCGCTTTTTACAATGAGCAGTTCTTC.